This is a list of T cell receptor beta chains from one sample in a study of shared clonotypes between healthy human individuals. Clones were sequenced by immunoSEQ multiplex PCR, and TCRdb holds only the in-frame ones, with some missing. Here the sample spans 400,000 to 500,000 clones, roughly 85% being singletons. Input material: PBMCs. These receptors all stem from a woman aged 35 to 49 in good health. Some clones in this sample may be carry-over from other donors' samples. Each CDR3 is given with its conserved first and last residue. Each record gives: V gene, clone size, D gene, J gene, CDR3 protein, CDR3 DNA. The D gene is left open where the match is weak. Clone size is shown for a subset of rows, as once, few, many or a class of expanded clone.

TRBV7-2	.	.	TRBJ1-1	CASSLLTVNTEAFF	TGTGCCAGCAGCTTGCTGACAGTTAACACTGAAGCTTTCTTT
TRBV18	.	TRBD2	TRBJ2-1	CASSRVLAGGPESYNEQFF	TGTGCCAGCTCACGGGTACTAGCGGGAGGGCCAGAGTCCTACAATGAGCAGTTCTTC
TRBV4-3	few	TRBD1	TRBJ2-2	CASSQDDRVGELFF	TGCGCCAGCAGCCAAGATGACAGGGTCGGGGAGCTGTTTTTT
TRBV19	many	TRBD1	TRBJ1-1	CASSRLGQDEAFF	TGTGCCAGTAGTAGACTCGGACAGGATGAAGCTTTCTTT
TRBV6-5	many	.	TRBJ1-4	CASMQLINGEKLFF	TGTGCCAGCATGCAGCTTATCAACGGTGAAAAACTGTTTTTT
TRBV28	.	.	TRBJ2-1	CASSLPGPDQFF	TGTGCCAGCAGTTTGCCAGGCCCAGATCAGTTCTTC
TRBV7-9	.	TRBD1	TRBJ2-5	CASSSGTGGEETQYF	TGTGCCAGCAGCTCCGGGACAGGGGGGGAAGAGACCCAGTACTTC
TRBV5-4	many	TRBD2	TRBJ2-1	CASSPRLAGVDYEQFF	TGTGCCAGCAGCCCAAGACTAGCGGGAGTGGACTATGAGCAGTTCTTC
TRBV11-2	.	.	TRBJ1-2	CASSRGGNNYGYTF	TGTGCCAGCAGCCGAGGGGGGAATAACTATGGCTACACCTTC
TRBV6-1	.	.	TRBJ2-7	CASRATGPSYEQYF	TGTGCCAGCAGGGCGACAGGTCCCTCCTACGAGCAGTACTTC
TRBV30	.	.	TRBJ2-7	CAWRSPGDTIYEQYF	TGTGCCTGGAGAAGCCCAGGGGACACAATCTACGAGCAGTACTTC
TRBV28	many	.	TRBJ2-2	CASSIAGRVTGELFF	TGTGCCAGCAGCATTGCAGGCCGGGTAACCGGGGAGCTGTTTTTT
TRBV11-2	.	.	TRBJ2-1	CASSLYRRQAQFF	TGTGCCAGCAGCTTATACCGGAGACAGGCCCAGTTCTTC
TRBV20-1	.	.	TRBJ2-7	CSARGLNEQYF	TGCAGTGCTAGGGGGTTGAACGAGCAGTACTTC
TRBV25-1	.	TRBD1	TRBJ1-2	CASSELERTGNGYTF	TGTGCCAGCAGTGAATTGGAGAGGACAGGGAATGGCTACACCTTC
TRBV7-3	.	.	TRBJ2-2	CASSLLGTGELFF	TGTGCCAGCAGCTTACTTGGCACCGGGGAGCTGTTTTTT
TRBV5-1	once	TRBD1	TRBJ2-5	CASSFGQGRRTQYF	TGCGCCAGCAGCTTTGGACAGGGCCGCCGGACCCAGTACTTC
TRBV30	.	.	TRBJ2-2	CASRRSGELFF	TGTGCCTCCCGAAGAAGCGGGGAGCTGTTTTTT
TRBV5-1	.	.	TRBJ2-7	CASSLRGISSYEQYF	TGCGCCAGCAGCTTACGAGGGATTAGCTCCTACGAGCAGTACTTC
TRBV6-5	.	.	TRBJ2-2	CASSHNTGELFF	TGTGCCTCGTCTCATAACACCGGGGAGCTGTTTTTT
TRBV5-1	.	TRBD2	TRBJ2-7	CASSLGLADYEQYF	TGCGCCAGCAGCTTGGGACTAGCGGATTACGAGCAGTACTTC
TRBV28	.	TRBD1	TRBJ1-4	CASSSWTGGLEKLFF	TGTGCCAGCAGTTCCTGGACAGGGGGCCTTGAAAAACTGTTTTTT
TRBV19	.	.	TRBJ2-7	CASSSSTGPSYEQYF	TGTGCCAGTAGTTCTAGTACCGGGCCCTCCTACGAGCAGTACTTC
TRBV6-1	.	.	TRBJ1-4	CASSERGQGSPEKLFF	TGTGCCAGCAGTGAACGTGGGCAGGGCTCACCTGAAAAACTGTTTTTT
TRBV9	many	.	TRBJ1-4	CASSTWDNEKLFF	TGTGCCAGCAGCACCTGGGATAATGAAAAACTGTTTTTT
TRBV14	.	.	TRBJ2-5	CASSLEGRKTQYF	TGTGCCAGCAGCCTAGAGGGACGGAAGACCCAGTACTTC
TRBV19	.	TRBD1	TRBJ1-1	CASSIQPGQARTRENAEAFF	TGTGCCAGTAGTATCCAGCCGGGACAGGCACGCACGAGGGAGAACGCTGAAGCTTTCTTT
TRBV15	.	TRBD1	TRBJ2-7	CATSNRDRVYEQYF	TGTGCCACCAGCAACCGGGACAGGGTCTACGAGCAGTACTTC
TRBV11-2	.	TRBD1	TRBJ1-3	CASSQGASGNTIYF	TGTGCCAGCAGCCAGGGGGCCTCTGGAAACACCATATATTTT
TRBV5-1	once	TRBD1	TRBJ1-4	CASSPGQGGGNEKLFF	TGCGCCAGCAGCCCGGGACAGGGAGGAGGGAATGAAAAACTGTTTTTT
TRBV5-8	few	.	TRBJ1-5	CASSLAGLNQPQHF	TGTGCCAGCAGCTTGGCAGGGTTAAATCAGCCCCAGCATTTT
TRBV14	.	.	TRBJ2-6	CASSQVRGAGANVLTF	TGTGCCAGCAGCCAAGTCAGGGGCGCTGGGGCCAACGTCCTGACTTTC
TRBV11-3	.	.	TRBJ2-2	CASSLGRNTGELFF	TGTGCCAGCAGCTTAGGTCGGAACACCGGGGAGCTGTTTTTT
TRBV28	.	.	TRBJ2-7	CASRVVQGGEQYF	TGTGCCAGCAGGGTGGTTCAGGGGGGGGAGCAGTACTTC
TRBV21-1	.	.	TRBJ2-7	CASSCSGQGFHEQYF	TGTGCCAGCAGCTGTTCTGGACAGGGCTTCCACGAGCAGTACTTC
TRBV13	once	.	TRBJ1-4	CASSLGGVSEKLFF	TGTGCCAGCAGCTTAGGGGGCGTGAGTGAAAAACTGTTTTTT
TRBV19	once	.	TRBJ2-2	CASSIGQGTAGELFF	TGTGCCAGTAGTATCGGGCAGGGAACGGCCGGGGAGCTGTTTTTT
TRBV16	.	.	TRBJ2-7	CASSHFFSGIYEQYF	TGTGCCAGCAGCCATTTCTTTTCAGGGATCTACGAGCAGTACTTC
TRBV5-4	few	.	TRBJ1-3	CASGSRVSGNTIYF	TGTGCCAGCGGCTCCAGGGTGTCTGGAAACACCATATATTTT
TRBV9	.	.	TRBJ2-2	CASSVGGPFYTGELFF	TGTGCCAGCAGCGTAGGAGGACCCTTTTACACCGGGGAGCTGTTTTTT
TRBV6-6	.	.	TRBJ2-2	CASSYSFGGTGELFF	TGTGCCAGCAGTTACTCGTTCGGGGGCACCGGGGAGCTGTTTTTT
TRBV2	.	.	TRBJ2-5	CASSARSEETQYF	TGTGCCAGCAGTGCTCGCAGTGAAGAGACCCAGTACTTC
TRBV9	.	TRBD1	TRBJ2-1	CASSVAGGNEQFF	TGTGCCAGCAGCGTAGCAGGGGGCAATGAGCAGTTCTTC
TRBV9	.	.	TRBJ1-5	CASSHKPASIIPRLSDQPQHF	TGTGCCAGCAGCCATAAGCCCGCCAGCATAATTCCCCGGCTCTCGGATCAGCCCCAGCATTTT
TRBV29-1	.	.	TRBJ1-4	CSVFHRLRNEKLFF	TGCAGCGTTTTCCACCGACTCCGTAATGAAAAACTGTTTTTT
TRBV9	.	TRBD2	TRBJ2-3	CASNQRGGPVGTDTQYF	TGTGCCAGCAACCAGAGGGGAGGGCCGGTTGGGACAGATACGCAGTATTTT
TRBV5-8	.	TRBD1	TRBJ1-1	CASSLGQGGTEAFF	TGTGCCAGCAGCTTGGGACAGGGGGGCACTGAAGCTTTCTTT
TRBV29-1	.	TRBD1	TRBJ2-7	CSESRDRAAYEQYF	TGCAGCGAGAGCCGGGACAGGGCCGCCTACGAGCAGTACTTC
TRBV7-9	.	TRBD1	TRBJ1-2	CASSKGQGLYGYTF	TGTGCCAGCAGCAAGGGACAGGGACTCTATGGCTACACCTTC
TRBV10-3	.	.	TRBJ1-5	CAISEDTGIQPQHF	TGTGCCATCAGTGAGGACACAGGTATTCAGCCCCAGCATTTT
TRBV27	.	.	TRBJ2-7	CASSSSLLGTNYEQYF	TGTGCCAGCAGTTCCTCCCTCCTCGGGACAAACTACGAGCAGTACTTC